The clone carrying this T cell receptor beta chain has only a few counts. Its cognate antigen is unknown. This sample is drawn from a study of blood T cells in healthy people across ages. Study results and caveats: Per million T cells, TCR beta diversity dropped about linearly as age rose. Donors of long life had a larger count of naive CD4+ cells and greater diversity than aged donors.

PCR was performed a second time for about 7 to 11 cycles using a sample-barcoded 5' primer and a J-beta primer mix. TCRdb analysed the 5' RACE reads with MiXCR anew, one entry per CDR3 protein. In the table there are over 950,000 distinct CDR3 sequences, roughly 51% of which are singletons. The CDR3 is 11 residues long. Trimming cost V 6 bases and J 6 bases, with 9 bases left between them. CDR1 and CDR2 (germline): DFQATT, SNEGSKA (reference sequence). Per-sample PBMC isolation yielded at least 6.5 million cells. The TCR sequence derives from a woman aged 60-70 years in good health. Sample: blood. The rearrangement links TRBV20-1 to TRBJ2-1; the D is unclear. CDR3 sequence (DNA): TGCAGTGCCATGCTGGGCAATGAGCAGTTCTTC. Protein product: CSAMLGNEQFF.